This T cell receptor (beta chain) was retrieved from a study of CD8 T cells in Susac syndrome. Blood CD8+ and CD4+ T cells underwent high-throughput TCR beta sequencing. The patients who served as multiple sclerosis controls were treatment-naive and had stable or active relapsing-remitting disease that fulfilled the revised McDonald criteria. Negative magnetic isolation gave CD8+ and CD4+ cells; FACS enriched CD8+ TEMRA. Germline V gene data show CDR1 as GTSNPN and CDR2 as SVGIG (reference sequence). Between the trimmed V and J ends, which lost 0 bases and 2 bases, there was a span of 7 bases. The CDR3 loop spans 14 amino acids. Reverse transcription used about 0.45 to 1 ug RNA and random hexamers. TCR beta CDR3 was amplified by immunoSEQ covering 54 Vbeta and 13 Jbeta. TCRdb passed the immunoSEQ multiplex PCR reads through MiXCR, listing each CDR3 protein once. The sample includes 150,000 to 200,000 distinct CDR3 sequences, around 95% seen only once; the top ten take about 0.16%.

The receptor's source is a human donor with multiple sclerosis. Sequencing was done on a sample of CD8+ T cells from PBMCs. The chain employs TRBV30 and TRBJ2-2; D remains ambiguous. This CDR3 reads CAWSVSLNTGELFF. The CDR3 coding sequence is TGTGCCTGGAGTGTAAGTCTCAACACCGGGGAGCTGTTTTTT.